A single sample gave rise to the 18 T cell receptor beta chains below, sequenced in a study of identical twins. TCRdb reprocessed the 5' RACE reads via MiXCR and lists one record per CDR3 protein. Of 300,000 to 350,000 distinct CDR3 sequences in the sample, roughly 12% are singletons; the top ten hold 7.2%. In addition, the sample was reused for a study of yellow fever vaccine responses in identical twins.

Sequences were obtained from CD8+ T cells sorted from blood. The receptors here all came from a woman aged 18-30 years in good health.

The chain uses TRBV29-1 and TRBJ2-1; the match to TRBD1 covers 7 bases. This CDR3 spans 15 amino acids. V shed 3 bases, J shed 8 bases, and the junction held 13 bases outside the gene matches. Per germline, CDR1 SQVTM and CDR2 ANQGSEA. CDR3 sequence (DNA): TGCAGCGTTGACGGGACAGTCAATGGTTGGGATGAGCAGTTCTTC. Its protein product is CSVDGTVNGWDEQFF.

This clonotype was seen repeatedly, ten times or more. J is TRBJ2-1 and V is TRBV25-1; the D gene is possibly TRBD1 (5 bases). Germline V gene sequence: CDR1 MGHDK, CDR2 SYGVNS. The CDR3 consists of 20 residues. V lost 2 bases and J lost 0, with 23 bases in between. CDR3 loop: CASSEVIETANTSSYNEQFF. In DNA, the CDR3 is TGTGCCAGCAGTGAAGTTATTGAGACAGCCAATACAAGCTCCTACAATGAGCAGTTCTTC. The full variable domain, rest sourced from reference TRBV25-1 and TRBJ2-1, is EADIYQTPRYLVIGTGKKITLECSQTMGHDKMYWYQQDPGMELHLIHYSYGVNSTEKGDLSSESTVSRIRTEHFPLTLESARPSHTSQYLCASSEVIETANTSSYNEQFFGPGTRLTVL.

This clonotype occurred once. This chain joins TRBV27 and TRBJ2-4; TRBD1 agrees at 7 bases. The CDR3 covers 16 residues. The junction had 7 bases not matched to a gene; V was cut back by 5 bases and J by 0 bases. Germline V gene data show CDR1 as MNHEY and CDR2 as SMNVEV (reference sequence). CDR3 sequence: CASSHRGSIAKNIQYF. The DNA of the CDR3 is TGTGCCAGCAGTCACAGGGGTAGTATAGCCAAAAACATTCAGTACTTC.

This clonotype showed up just a few times. The V gene is TRBV12-3 or TRBV12-4, the J gene TRBJ2-4; 9 nucleotides line up with TRBD1. With 0 bases clipped from V and 4 bases from J, the junction kept 1 base outside the gene matches. The length of the CDR3 is 15 residues. The CDR3 spells CASSLADRGKNIQYF. CDR3 DNA sequence: TGTGCCAGCAGTTTAGCAGACAGGGGGAAAAACATTCAGTACTTC.

The chain couples TRBV5-8 to TRBJ2-2; 8 bases are a match to TRBD1. The trim removed 1 base at V and 5 bases at J, leaving 10 bases unmatched. Per germline, CDR1 SGHTS and CDR2 YDEGEE. The CDR3 length is 17 residues. The CDR3 DNA reads as TGTGCCAGCAGCTTGATAGGGCAGGGGGCGCGGACCGGGGAGCTGTTTTTT. It is translated as CASSLIGQGARTGELFF.

The chain recombines TRBV25-1 with TRBJ2-1; possibly TRBD1 for D (6 bases). Germline lookup yields CDR1 MGHDK and CDR2 SYGVNS. The CDR3 totals 15 residues. The V end was cut by 5 bases, the J end by 2 bases, with 13 bases between. The CDR3 sequence: CASSKGVWAYNEQFF. The CDR3 nucleotides are TGTGCCAGCAGTAAGGGGGTTTGGGCCTACAATGAGCAGTTCTTC. The entire variable domain, with the rest obtained from reference TRBV25-1 and TRBJ2-1, is as follows: EADIYQTPRYLVIGTGKKITLECSQTMGHDKMYWYQQDPGMELHLIHYSYGVNSTEKGDLSSESTVSRIRTEHFPLTLESARPSHTSQYLCASSKGVWAYNEQFFGPGTRLTVL.

The chain employs TRBV6-1 and TRBJ2-7; D uncertain. V gave up 1 base and J gave up 0 bases, with 22 bases separating them. The CDR3 has 19 amino acids. The germline CDR1 and CDR2 sequences are MNHNS and SASEGT. CDR3 nucleotide sequence: TGTGCCAGCAGTGAAGTCAGTTCGGCTTATCACTCCGACTCCTACGAGCAGTACGTC. Translating it yields CASSEVSSAYHSDSYEQYV.

This clonotype has just a few counts. CDR3 sequence reads: CASSSTGGLETQYF. The CDR3 DNA reads TGTGCCAGCAGCTCCACAGGGGGCTTGGAGACCCAGTACTTC. This sequence joins TRBV11-2 and TRBJ2-5; 9 nucleotides line up with TRBD1. Trimming took 4 bases from V and 5 from J; bases not matched to a gene: 5. This CDR3 contains 14 residues. Germline V gives CDR1 SGHAT, CDR2 FQNNGV.

The chain couples TRBV7-8 to TRBJ2-1; TRBD1 matches at 10 bases. Per germline, CDR1 SGHVS and CDR2 FQNEAQ. The CDR3 spans 16 residues. Losses at the gene ends were 5 bases for V and 1 base for J; bases not matched to a gene: 5. The CDR3 loop is CASSIDRGLSYNEQFF. CDR3 nucleotide sequence: TGTGCCAGCAGCATCGACAGGGGGCTTTCCTACAATGAGCAGTTCTTC.

This rearrangement joins TRBV6-5 to TRBJ2-7, with D maybe TRBD1 (5 bases). The ends were cut back, 3 bases at V and 2 bases at J, with 17 bases in the middle. Per the germline V gene, CDR1 is MNHEY and CDR2 is SVGAGI. This CDR3 has 16 amino acids. CDR3 protein: CASSYNSGPPTYEQYF. CDR3 bases: TGTGCCAGCAGTTATAACTCAGGGCCCCCAACCTACGAGCAGTACTTC.

This clonotype has a count of ten or more. The chain recombines TRBV29-1 with TRBJ2-7; the D gene is possibly TRBD2 (6 bases). The germline V gene has CDR1 SQVTM and CDR2 ANQGSEA. V lost 2 bases and J lost 2, with 13 bases in between. This CDR3 comprises 14 residues. CDR3 region: CSVEMGTETYEQYF. The CDR3 region has the DNA TGCAGCGTTGAAATGGGGACTGAGACCTACGAGCAGTACTTC.

This clonotype was seen a few times. The rearrangement links TRBV28 to TRBJ1-1; no clear D. Germline V gene lookup returns CDR1 MDHEN and CDR2 SYDVKM. The length of the CDR3 is 13 residues. Trimming shortened V by 6 bases and J by 4 bases, and 12 bases separated the two germline ends. The CDR3 region is CASSHDPGTEAFF. As DNA, the CDR3 is TGTGCCAGCAGCCATGACCCCGGCACTGAAGCTTTCTTT.

The V call is TRBV4-2, the J call TRBJ2-1; D is perhaps TRBD1 (6 bases). Trimming took 0 bases from V and 6 from J, leaving 24 bases between them. This CDR3 spans 19 amino acids. In germline, CDR1 is LGHNA, CDR2 YNFKEQ. The CDR3 bases are TGTGCCAGCAGCCAAGAGGTGGCAGGGACAAACCTCCTAGGCAATGAGCAGTTCTTC. Translated: CASSQEVAGTNLLGNEQFF.

The chain carries TRBV29-1 and TRBJ1-1; 9 bases align to TRBD1. This CDR3 has 13 amino acids. The V segment lost 1 base and the J segment 7 bases; nucleotides outside the gene matches: 4. Germline V lookup: CDR1 SQVTM, CDR2 ANQGSEA. The CDR3 DNA sequence: TGCAGCGTTGAAGTCGGGACAGGGATTGAAGCTTTCTTT. Translated: CSVEVGTGIEAFF.

This clonotype was detected a few times. The chain carries TRBV7-8 and TRBJ2-3, with D perhaps TRBD2 (7 bases). The CDR3 length is 16 residues. The germline gives CDR1 SGHVS, CDR2 FQNEAQ. V lost 1 base to trimming and J lost 5 bases, with 16 bases between them. The CDR3 region has the DNA TGTGCCAGCAGCTTAGACTTGGCGGGGGCGGGAGATACGCAGTATTTT. It codes for CASSLDLAGAGDTQYF.

The chain recombines TRBV7-9 with TRBJ2-7; 10 nucleotides line up with TRBD1. The junction had 7 bases not matched to a gene; V was cut back by 4 bases and J by 4 bases. The CDR3 extends over 15 amino acids. Germline V gives CDR1 SEHNR, CDR2 FQNEAQ (reference sequence). This chain's CDR3 is CASSSKGQGSYEQYF. CDR3 nucleotide sequence: TGTGCCAGCAGCTCGAAGGGACAGGGGAGTTACGAGCAGTACTTC.

The chain links TRBV20-1 to TRBJ2-5; D is unclear. The CDR3 spans 13 residues. Germline lookup yields CDR1 DFQATT and CDR2 SNEGSKA (reference sequence). With 5 bases removed from V and 5 bases from J, the gap between germline ends came to 15 bases. The CDR3 protein is CSAGERNGETQYF. CDR3 in DNA: TGCAGTGCTGGGGAAAGAAACGGGGAGACCCAGTACTTC.

This sequence joins TRBV7-8 and TRBJ2-3; 8 positions agree with TRBD2. CDR3 length: 15 amino acids. The junction had 2 bases not matched to a gene; V was cut back by 2 bases and J by 1 base. Germline CDR1 reads SGHVS; CDR2 reads FQNEAQ. The CDR3 loop reads CASSLYGGGTDTQYF. The CDR3 DNA is TGTGCCAGCAGCTTATACGGGGGGGGCACAGATACGCAGTATTTT.